A selection of T cell receptor beta chains follows, all from one sample in a study of vaccination effects on CD4 cells after COVID-19. These receptors have no known antigen. Some clones are missing from TCRdb's copy, which holds only in-frame ones; the method was immunoSEQ multiplex PCR. Of 70,000 or so clones in the sample, roughly 80% were seen once. The sample consisted of CD4+ T cells from PBMCs cultured without peptide, taken before COVID-19 vaccination. These receptors all come from a human donor who received a COVID-19 vaccine. Both conserved end residues are trimmed from each CDR3.

v_call cdr3_aa
TRBV28 ASSPSSQGTGELF
TRBV5-1 ASSLGSTGGSYT
TRBV5-6 ASAGEETGELF
TRBV7-3 ASSPRDRGSKF
TRBV27 ASSLSDRDEAF
TRBV4-2 ASSPGQDYGYT
TRBV2 ASSGQGPSGTEAF
TRBV15 ATSTPLAGIETQY
TRBV19 ASSMIRSGADTQY
TRBV6-5 ASSGQGRNTIY
TRBV30 AWSMRGSDTQY
TRBV5-1 ASSLQTLNTGELF
TRBV7-9 ASSSGDREQETQY
TRBV5-1 ASSTVPADTQY
TRBV6-5 ASTAGTGGRHSI
TRBV5-4 ASSPGGWDGELF
TRBV7-2 ASSPSTSWNIQY
TRBV5-1 ASRDSGNGGISTDTQY
TRBV27 ASSKMVGGLNEQF
TRBV6-5 ASRATGGLYEQF
TRBV5-1 ASQSSPGLITDTQY
TRBV5-4 ASSLDRGQETQY
TRBV9 ASSVASGVGELF
TRBV3-1/TRBV3-2 ASSQAIPSSGPTDTQY
TRBV30 AWTQGWAGNTIY
TRBV6-2/TRBV6-3 ASSPALTRLDTQY
TRBV10-3 AIRGPEGLSKNIQY
TRBV18 ASSRASAIQETQY
TRBV9 ASSVGGQNYNEQF
TRBV2 ASSDTNQPQH
TRBV5-4 ASSMTGADEQF
TRBV27 ASPLGVRNYGYT
TRBV29-1 SVLEGLAGGSYLSSYNEQF
TRBV7-2 ASSLGGRGADTQY
TRBV6-5 ASTLIGELF
TRBV4-1 ASSQGEDEKLF
TRBV19 ASSVTKNTEAF
TRBV14 ASSPWTASANTGELF
TRBV6-1 ASSEAVGRGRPNEKLF
TRBV6-2/TRBV6-3 ASSYGQFNQPQH
TRBV28 ASVKQGNGYT
TRBV7-3 ASSLKRGREGTGANVLT
TRBV5-4 ASSLRGQETQY
TRBV7-3 ASSLWTPSGANVLT
TRBV6-2/TRBV6-3 ASSAGQSYSNQPQH
TRBV2 ASRFTEGNQPQH
TRBV7-9 ASSLSGLEETQY
TRBV7-2 ASSSLGYSYNEQF
TRBV28 ASSLSQQGAFEAF
TRBV5-1 ASRELAGDYNEQF
TRBV7-9 ASSHHVEVGELF